A selection of T cell receptor beta chains follows, all from one sample in a study of T cell responses to AZD1222 COVID-19 vaccine. Assay used: immunoSEQ multiplex PCR; TCRdb lists only in-frame clones, some missing. The table records 120,000 or so clones, around 89% of them present only once. The sequencing here drew on peripheral blood, taken 28 days after the second AZD1222 dose. The source is an adult who received the AZD1222 COVID-19 vaccine. CDR3s include the opening cysteine and the closing phenylalanine or tryptophan. The order of the fields is V gene, J gene, D gene, clone size, CDR3 protein, CDR3 DNA. D genes are given only for firm matches. The size of a clone is reported for some rows only, either as once, few or many, or as a class for expanded clones.

>TRBV28|TRBJ2-7|TRBD2|.
CASSSLAGGDSYEQYF
TGTGCCAGCAGTTCCCTGGCGGGGGGGGACTCCTACGAGCAGTACTTC
>TRBV7-6|TRBJ2-2|.|.
CASSSGGELFF
TGTGCCAGCAGCTCTGGGGGGGAGCTGTTTTTT
>TRBV4-3|TRBJ2-7|TRBD1|.
CASSHLTGKVYEQYF
TGCGCCAGCAGCCACCTGACAGGGAAGGTCTACGAGCAGTACTTC
>TRBV27|TRBJ2-7|.|many
CASSPLELDTGYEQYF
TGTGCCAGCAGTCCCTTGGAGCTGGACACGGGCTACGAGCAGTACTTC
>TRBV6-2/TRBV6-3|TRBJ2-2|TRBD2|.
CASSPGLAGVTGELFF
TGTGCCAGCAGTCCGGGACTAGCGGGCGTGACCGGGGAGCTGTTTTTT
>TRBV5-5|TRBJ2-7|.|.
CASSLRTASYEQYF
TGTGCCAGCAGCTTGAGGACAGCTTCCTACGAGCAGTACTTC
>TRBV6-1|TRBJ1-5|TRBD1|.
CASSDSGTGAVVKHF
TGTGCCAGCAGTGATTCCGGGACAGGGGCGGTCGTAAAGCATTTT
>TRBV7-3|TRBJ1-5|TRBD1|.
CASSLTGQGNQPQHF
TGTGCCAGCAGCCTAACGGGACAGGGGAATCAGCCCCAGCATTTT
>TRBV7-3|TRBJ1-1|.|.
CASSLRGLNTEAFF
TGTGCCAGCAGCTTACGGGGACTGAACACTGAAGCTTTCTTT
>TRBV29-1|TRBJ2-7|TRBD1|once
CSVVQGGYEQYF
TGCAGCGTCGTACAGGGGGGTTACGAGCAGTACTTC
>TRBV18|TRBJ1-1|.|.
CASSPLGQMNTEAFF
TGTGCCAGCTCACCTCTCGGACAGATGAACACTGAAGCTTTCTTT
>TRBV25-1|TRBJ2-2|TRBD1|.
CASSAGQGFAGELFF
TGTGCCAGCAGCGCGGGACAGGGGTTTGCCGGGGAGCTGTTTTTT
>TRBV5-4|TRBJ2-7|.|.
CASSLARGAYEQYF
TGTGCCAGCAGCTTGGCCAGGGGGGCCTACGAGCAGTACTTC
>TRBV4-1|TRBJ2-7|TRBD2|.
CASSPRLAGGSYEQYF
TGCGCCAGCAGCCCTAGACTAGCGGGGGGCTCCTACGAGCAGTACTTC
>TRBV5-1|TRBJ2-5|TRBD1|.
CASRPGRGSQETQYF
TGCGCCAGCAGGCCGGGCAGGGGGTCCCAAGAGACCCAGTACTTC
>TRBV6-5|TRBJ1-2|.|.
CASTKGYGYTF
TGTGCCAGCACAAAAGGCTATGGCTACACCTTC